Below, one T cell receptor (beta chain) is given with its context. As yet, its antigen is unknown. The repertoire was sequenced with immunoSEQ multiplex PCR; TCRdb's copy has only in-frame clones and lacks some. The sample holds just under 30,000 clones, around 87% seen once. The data were taken from a study of T cells in narcolepsy. About the research overall: Healthy controls were enrolled alongside patients with narcolepsy type 1 or type 2. Findings and caveats of the study: Reportedly, autoreactive clonotypes were serially detected in patients' blood but not controls'.

The CDR3 sequence is 16 residues long. The germline V gene encodes CDR1 SGHTA and CDR2 FQGNSA. Unmatched junction bases numbered 8, after V lost 3 bases and J lost 3 bases. The specimen sequenced was memory (CD45RA-) CD4+ T cells from blood. The receptor comes from a human donor in good health. The rearrangement joins TRBV7-2 to TRBJ2-3; 8 nucleotides agree with TRBD1. The CDR3 loop is CASSLMDRVTTDTQYF. DNA of the CDR3: TGTGCCAGCAGCTTGATGGACAGGGTAACGACAGATACGCAGTATTTT.